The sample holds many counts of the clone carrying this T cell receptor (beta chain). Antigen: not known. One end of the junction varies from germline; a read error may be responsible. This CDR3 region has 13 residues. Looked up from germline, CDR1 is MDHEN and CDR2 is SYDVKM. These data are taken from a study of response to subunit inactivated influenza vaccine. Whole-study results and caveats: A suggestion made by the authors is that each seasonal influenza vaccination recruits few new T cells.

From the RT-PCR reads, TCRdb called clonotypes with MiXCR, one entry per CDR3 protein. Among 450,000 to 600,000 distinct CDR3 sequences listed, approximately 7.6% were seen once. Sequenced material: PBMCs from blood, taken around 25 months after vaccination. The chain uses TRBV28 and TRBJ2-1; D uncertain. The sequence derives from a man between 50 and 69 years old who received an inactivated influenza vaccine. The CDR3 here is CASSPLSSNEQFF. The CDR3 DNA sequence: TGTGCCAGCAGCCCTCTTTCCTCCAATGAGCAGTTCTTC.